Presented here are 3 T cell receptor beta chains from one specimen sequenced in a study of T cell repertoires in cytomegalovirus infection. No antigens are known for them. TCRdb used MiXCR to reprocess the reads, holding one entry per CDR3 protein. The sample records 68,000 or so distinct CDR3 sequences, 22% being singletons. The source material was PBMCs, sequenced either directly or after in vitro stimulation (not recorded which). Receptors were obtained from a human donor in good health (CMV status not recorded). Some clones in this sample may be carry-over from other donors' samples.

With respect to this clonotype: Germline and junction disagree at one end, which may indicate a read error. This chain uses TRBV6-1 with TRBJ1-1; D is undetermined. This CDR3 spans 14 amino acids. CDR1 is MNHNS, CDR2 SASEGT, per germline. In nucleotides, the CDR3 is TGTGCCAGCAGGGAAGGGAGGCGGAACACTGAAGCTTTCTTT. This codes for CASREGRRNTEAFF.

The DNA of the CDR3 is TGTGCCAGCAGCTTTGGGCGGGTGGGTTCCTACGAGCAGTACGTC. This gives the protein CASSFGRVGSYEQYV. The V call is TRBV28, the J call TRBJ2-7, with D tentatively TRBD2 (5 bases). V lost 6 bases and J lost 1, with 16 bases in between. Germline V gives CDR1 MDHEN, CDR2 SYDVKM. CDR3 length: 15 residues.

J is TRBJ2-3 and V is TRBV6-2 or TRBV6-3, with TRBD2 matching over 9 bases. Germline V lookup: CDR1 MNHEY, CDR2 SVGEGT. The length of the CDR3 is 15 residues. V dropped 7 bases and J dropped 4; count of bases not matched to a gene: 9. The CDR3 region has the DNA TGTGCCAGCACCCTCCCGTCTAGCGGGGCAGATACGCAGTATTTT. Translating gives CASTLPSSGADTQYF.